This T cell receptor beta chain was observed in a study of T cell responses to AZD1222 COVID-19 vaccine. General study findings and limits: Nearly half of unique spike-specific TCRs reportedly avoided B.1.351 and B.1.1.7 mutated regions.

V lost 2 bases to trimming and J lost 5 bases, with 10 bases between them. The CDR3 spans 15 residues. CDR1 is MNHEY and CDR2 is SVGAGI in the germline V gene. To note about this clone: Its antigen is unknown.

TCRdb keeps only in-frame clones here, not all; method: immunoSEQ multiplex PCR. Of 150,000 or so clones detected, just over 90% appear once; the ten largest clones hold roughly 1.2%. The TCR originated in an adult who received the AZD1222 COVID-19 vaccine. The gene calls are TRBV6-5 and TRBJ1-6; D possibly corresponds to TRBD1 (6 bases). The source was peripheral blood, collected 28 days after the second AZD1222 dose. The CDR3 reads CASSYGQLNNSPLHF. The DNA for the CDR3 is TGTGCCAGCAGTTACGGACAGTTAAATAATTCACCCCTCCACTTT.